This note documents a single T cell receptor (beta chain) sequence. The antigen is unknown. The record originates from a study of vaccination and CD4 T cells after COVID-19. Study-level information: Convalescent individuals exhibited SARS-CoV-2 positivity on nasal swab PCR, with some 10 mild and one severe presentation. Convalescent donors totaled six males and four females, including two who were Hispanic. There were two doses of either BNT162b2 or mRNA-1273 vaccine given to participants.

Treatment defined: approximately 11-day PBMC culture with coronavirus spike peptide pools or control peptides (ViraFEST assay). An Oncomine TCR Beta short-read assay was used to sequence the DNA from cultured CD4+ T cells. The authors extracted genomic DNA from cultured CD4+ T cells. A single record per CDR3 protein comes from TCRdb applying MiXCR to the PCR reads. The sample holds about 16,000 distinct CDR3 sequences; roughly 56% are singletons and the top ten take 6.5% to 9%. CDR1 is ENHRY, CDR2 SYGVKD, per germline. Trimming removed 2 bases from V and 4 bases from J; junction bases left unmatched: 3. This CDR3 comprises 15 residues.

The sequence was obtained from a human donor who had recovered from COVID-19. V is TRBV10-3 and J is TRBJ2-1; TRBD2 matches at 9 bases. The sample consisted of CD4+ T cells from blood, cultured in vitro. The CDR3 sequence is CAISEPGLAYNEQFF. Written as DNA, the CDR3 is TGTGCCATCAGTGAGCCGGGACTAGCATACAATGAGCAGTTCTTC.